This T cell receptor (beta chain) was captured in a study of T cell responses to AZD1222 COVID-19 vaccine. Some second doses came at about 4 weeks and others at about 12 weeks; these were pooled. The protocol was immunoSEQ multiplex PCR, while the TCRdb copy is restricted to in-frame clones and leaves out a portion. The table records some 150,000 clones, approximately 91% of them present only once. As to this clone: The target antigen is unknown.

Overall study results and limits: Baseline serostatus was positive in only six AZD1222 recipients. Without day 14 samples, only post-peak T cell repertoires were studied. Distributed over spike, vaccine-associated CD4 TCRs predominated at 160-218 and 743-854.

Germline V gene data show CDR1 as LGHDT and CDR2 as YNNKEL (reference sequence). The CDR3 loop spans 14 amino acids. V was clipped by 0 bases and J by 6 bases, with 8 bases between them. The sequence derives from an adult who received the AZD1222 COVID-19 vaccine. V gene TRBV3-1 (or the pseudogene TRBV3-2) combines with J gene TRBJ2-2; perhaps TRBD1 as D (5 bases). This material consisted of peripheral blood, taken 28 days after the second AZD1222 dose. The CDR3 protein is CASSQEAQAGELFF. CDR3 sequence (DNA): TGTGCCAGCAGCCAAGAGGCACAGGCCGGGGAGCTGTTTTTT.